The present T cell receptor beta chain was sequenced within a study of CD8+ T cells in alopecia areata. The treatment here: oral pan-JAK inhibitor, 5-10 mg twice daily. The authors extracted RNA and reverse transcribed it into cDNA as the sequencing template. Produced via immunoSEQ multiplex PCR; TCRdb's table is partial and in-frame only. The sample contains approximately 170,000 clones, approximately 56% of which appear only once. There are 15 residues in the CDR3. V lost 3 bases to trimming and J lost 4 bases; unmatched junction nucleotides: 6. The germline V gene encodes CDR1 SGHAT and CDR2 FQNNGV.

The starting material was CD4+ T cells sorted from blood, obtained at week 4, from a patient treated with tofacitinib. The rearrangement uses TRBV11-2 and TRBJ2-1, with 7 bases matching TRBD2. The clonotype was recovered from a human donor with alopecia areata. CDR3: CASSFGTTNYNEQFF. The DNA for the CDR3 is TGTGCCAGCAGCTTCGGGACTACGAATTACAATGAGCAGTTCTTC.